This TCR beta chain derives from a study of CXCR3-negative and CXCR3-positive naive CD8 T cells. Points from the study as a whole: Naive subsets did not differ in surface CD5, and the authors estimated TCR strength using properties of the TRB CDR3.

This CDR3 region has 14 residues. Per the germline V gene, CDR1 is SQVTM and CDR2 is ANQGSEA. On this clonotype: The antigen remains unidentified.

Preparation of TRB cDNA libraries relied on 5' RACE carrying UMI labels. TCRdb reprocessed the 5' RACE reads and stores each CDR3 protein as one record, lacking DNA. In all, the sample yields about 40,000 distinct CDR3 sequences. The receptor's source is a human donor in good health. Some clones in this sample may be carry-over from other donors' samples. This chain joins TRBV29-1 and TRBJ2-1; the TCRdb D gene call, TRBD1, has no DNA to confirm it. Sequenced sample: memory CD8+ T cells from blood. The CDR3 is CSVVPPEGYNEQFF.